This entry describes one TCR beta chain. Its antigen is not known. This sample is drawn from a study of T-cell reconstitution after alpha-beta-depleted transplantation in children. General study points: Fresh T-cell production supplied most of the T-cell counts and diversity seen one year after transplant. Some patients' high day-60 TCRbeta diversity was attributed to recipient cells surviving conditioning. About two months after transplant, alpha-beta T cells reportedly came from several hundred expanded graft clones.

Trimming left V 0 bases short and J 1 base short, with 10 bases between. This CDR3 comprises 16 residues. Germline assignment: CDR1 SGHRS and CDR2 YFSETQ. Unique molecular identifiers were incorporated during preparation of the TCRbeta library. TCRdb re-called the PCR reads with MiXCR, one entry per CDR3 protein. The table includes around 490,000 distinct CDR3 sequences, over 10% detected once. The TCR sequence derives from a female patient aged 2-15 years who had a stem cell transplant for aplastic anemia, so the T cells may come from the graft donor. The gene calls are TRBV5-1 and TRBJ2-2; no clear D gene. The sequencing here drew on PBMCs, mostly from graft donor cells, taken 180 days after TCRalphabeta/CD19-depleted stem cell transplant. The CDR3: CASSLASGENTGELFF. The CDR3, as DNA: TGCGCCAGCAGCTTGGCCTCCGGAGAGAACACCGGGGAGCTGTTTTTT.